These 10 T cell receptor beta chains originate from one sample sequenced in a study of blood T cell repertoires in COVID-19. Measured with immunoSEQ multiplex PCR; TCRdb has only the in-frame clones, and not every one. The sample has more than 95,000 clones, around nine tenths seen once. Sequenced sample: peripheral blood. All receptors come from a human donor in a cohort sampled during active COVID-19.

The V and J genes are TRBV4-2 and TRBJ1-1; TRBD1 aligns across 10 bases. V lost 4 bases and J lost 5; bases outside the gene matches: 7. Looked up from germline, CDR1 is LGHNA and CDR2 is YNFKEQ. The CDR3 totals 15 residues. CDR3 residues: CASSRRDRGETEAFF. As DNA, the CDR3 is TGTGCCAGCAGCCGCAGGGACAGGGGAGAGACTGAAGCTTTCTTT.

The V and J genes are TRBV5-1 and TRBJ2-2; perhaps TRBD2 as D (6 bases). The CDR3 runs 16 residues. Per germline, CDR1 SGHRS and CDR2 YFSETQ. Trimming pared 1 base from V and 4 bases from J, leaving 14 bases between. DNA for the CDR3: TGCGCCAGCAGCTTGCTTCGGGACTCGAGCACCGGGGAGCTGTTTTTT. Amino acids: CASSLLRDSSTGELFF.

This chain uses TRBV19 with TRBJ1-1; no definite D call. The length of the CDR3 is 14 residues. Germline V CDR1 and CDR2: LNHDA, SQIVND (reference sequence). Trimming cost V 9 bases and J 1 base, with 15 bases left between them. CDR3 sequence: CASSEGSGNTEAFF. Here the CDR3 DNA reads TGTGCCAGCTCGGAGGGAAGTGGGAACACTGAAGCTTTCTTT.

The V call is TRBV7-2, the J call TRBJ2-5; 7 bases fit TRBD2. From germline, CDR1 is SGHTA and CDR2 FQGNSA. J gave up 0 bases and V 5 bases, and 9 bases lay outside the gene matches. The length of the CDR3 is 16 residues. CDR3 bases: TGTGCCAGCAGCGGCGCTAAGCGGGACCACCAAGAGACCCAGTACTTC. Translated: CASSGAKRDHQETQYF.

The chain joins TRBV5-4 to TRBJ2-7; 7 nucleotides agree with TRBD1. CDR3 size: 16 residues. Per germline, CDR1 SGHNT and CDR2 YYREEE (reference sequence). J was trimmed by 2 bases and V by 4 bases; bases with no gene match: 12. The CDR3 DNA sequence: TGTGCCAGCAGCCGAGGGGGCGGACGCGATACCTACGAGCAGTACTTC. This encodes CASSRGGGRDTYEQYF.

This clone was observed a few times. The rearrangement links TRBV24-1 to TRBJ2-5; D is perhaps TRBD2 (5 bases). Germline V CDR1 and CDR2: KGHDR, SFDVKD. Trimming took 3 bases from V and 3 from J, leaving 13 bases between them. CDR3 length: 15 residues. In DNA form, the CDR3 reads TGTGCCACCAGTGATCCGCTAGCTGAGAAAGAGACCCAGTACTTC. It specifies CATSDPLAEKETQYF.

The chain joins TRBV5-4 to TRBJ2-1; maybe TRBD2 (5 bases). Germline CDR1 is SGHNT and CDR2 is YYREEE (reference sequence). The CDR3 spans 12 residues. With 2 bases removed from V and 5 bases from J, the gap between germline ends came to 5 bases. CDR3 sequence (DNA): TGTGCCAGCAGCTTCGGGGACAATGAGCAGTTCTTC. Translated: CASSFGDNEQFF. The whole variable domain, filled in from reference TRBV5-4 and TRBJ2-1, reads ETGVTQSPTHLIKTRGQQVTLRCSSQSGHNTVSWYQQALGQGPQFIFQYYREEENGRGNFPPRFSGLQFPNYSSELNVNALELDDSALYLCASSFGDNEQFFGPGTRLTVL.

The chain carries TRBV27 and TRBJ2-2; 12 positions agree with TRBD2. Germline trimming cut 7 bases from V and 7 bases from J; bases unmatched to any gene: 7. The CDR3 contains 15 residues. Per the germline V gene, CDR1 is MNHEY and CDR2 is SMNVEV (reference sequence). In DNA form, the CDR3 reads TGTGCCAGCACCAGACTAGCGGGAGTTAACGGGGAGCTGTTTTTT. It is translated as CASTRLAGVNGELFF.

This sequence joins TRBV2 and TRBJ2-5, with D unresolved. V was clipped by 6 bases and J by 0 bases, with 8 bases between them. Looked up from germline, CDR1 is SNHLY and CDR2 is FYNNEI. The CDR3 sequence is 13 residues long. This CDR3 reads CASSGEDQETQYF. The DNA of the CDR3 is TGTGCCAGCAGCGGTGAAGACCAAGAGACCCAGTACTTC.

The chain recombines TRBV2 with TRBJ2-1; D perhaps matches TRBD2 (5 bases). Germline V gives CDR1 SNHLY, CDR2 FYNNEI. Trimming pared 2 bases from V and 1 base from J, leaving 6 bases between. The CDR3 runs to 14 residues. The CDR3, as DNA: TGTGCCAGCAGTGAACGACTATCCTACAATGAGCAGTTCTTC. Its protein product is CASSERLSYNEQFF.